The rows below give T cell receptor beta chains drawn from one sample of a study of spatial heterogeneity in lung cancer. TCRdb passed the 5' RACE reads through MiXCR, listing each CDR3 protein once. This sample has 1,500 to 2,000 distinct CDR3 sequences; approximately 7.8% occur once, and the top ten carry roughly 23%. The sequences come from normal lung tissue next to the tumor, collected at surgery. The receptors stem from a male donor with early-stage non-small cell lung cancer. Each CDR3 is given with its conserved first and last residue. The D gene is left open where the match is weak. Clone size, where shown, is once, few, many, or a class for clones that have expanded.

>TRBV3-1|TRBD1|TRBJ2-1|medium-sized
TGTGCCAGCAGTCAGGCTACGACAGGGGACGGGTTCGATGAGCAGTTCTTC
CASSQATTGDGFDEQFF
>TRBV25-1|.|TRBJ1-4|few
TGTGCCAGCAGTGAAGGGCGGGGACACGAAAAACTGTTTTTT
CASSEGRGHEKLFF
>TRBV7-9|.|TRBJ1-2|medium-sized
TGTGCCAGCAGCTTTTTGACCCCCAGGGAGAATGGCTACACCTTC
CASSFLTPRENGYTF
>TRBV7-2|TRBD2|TRBJ2-2|medium-sized
TGTGCCAGCAGCTTAGCTGGGCAAGGCGCTAGCGGGAGCACCGGGGAGCTGTTTTTT
CASSLAGQGASGSTGELFF
>TRBV28|.|TRBJ2-7|medium-sized
TGTGCCAGCAGTGGGGGAGCTACGGTCGAGCAGTACTTC
CASSGGATVEQYF
>TRBV29-1|TRBD2|TRBJ2-1|medium-sized
TGCAGCGTTGATCAGACTAGCGGGAGTACGGGTGAGCAGTTCTTC
CSVDQTSGSTGEQFF
>TRBV4-2|TRBD2|TRBJ2-2|medium-sized
TGTGCCAGCACAACGGGACTAACTCACACCGGGGAGCTGTTTTTT
CASTTGLTHTGELFF
>TRBV29-1|.|TRBJ2-3|few
TGCAGCGTTGGGGGACGAACCCCCCCCATAGATACGCAGTATTTT
CSVGGRTPPIDTQYF
>TRBV27|.|TRBJ2-7|many
TGTGCCAGCAGGCCTAACAGGTACGAGCAGTACTTC
CASRPNRYEQYF
>TRBV20-1|.|TRBJ1-5|medium-sized
TGCAGTGCTAGAAAGCAGGGGAATCAGCCCCAGCATTTT
CSARKQGNQPQHF
>TRBV2|TRBD1|TRBJ1-6|medium-sized
TGTGCCACAGGGGGAACCTATAATTCACCCCTCCACTTT
CATGGTYNSPLHF
>TRBV24-1|.|TRBJ2-1|medium-sized
TGTGCCACCAGTTCCTCGATTAGCTCCTACAATGAGCAGTTCTTC
CATSSSISSYNEQFF
>TRBV19|TRBD2|TRBJ2-2|medium-sized
TGTGCCAGTATCTCGAAAGGGACAGACCCTGTAGCGGGAGCCACCGGGGAGCTGTTTTTT
CASISKGTDPVAGATGELFF
>TRBV5-6|TRBD1|TRBJ1-1|medium-sized
TGTGCCAGCAGCAGGGGGCAGAACGGTGAAGCTTTCTTT
CASSRGQNGEAFF
>TRBV6-5|TRBD1|TRBJ2-7|few
TGTGCCAGCAGTTACTCGCGGACAGGGGCCCTTTACGAGCAGTACTTC
CASSYSRTGALYEQYF
>TRBV20-1|.|TRBJ2-1|many
TGCAGTGCTATTTCACAGAACAATGAGCAGTTCTTC
CSAISQNNEQFF
>TRBV20-1|.|TRBJ1-2|medium-sized
TGCAGTGCTAGACCGGGGGAAAGGCGTGGCTACACCTTC
CSARPGERRGYTF
>TRBV12-3/TRBV12-4|.|TRBJ1-2|large
TGTGCCAGCAGTTTAGCGCTCTGGGCAGGGTCATATTATGGCTACACCTTC
CASSLALWAGSYYGYTF
>TRBV4-2|.|TRBJ1-1|many
TGTGCCAGCAGCCAAGATCGGAGGGATCTCTCTGAAGCTTTCTTT
CASSQDRRDLSEAFF
>TRBV7-8|.|TRBJ2-5|medium-sized
TGTGCCAGCAGCTCACCCGAGACCCAGTACTTC
CASSSPETQYF
>TRBV14|.|TRBJ2-7|medium-sized
TGTGCCAGCAGCCAAGTTATGACTAGAGATACCTACGAGCAGTACTTC
CASSQVMTRDTYEQYF
>TRBV29-1|.|TRBJ2-7|large
TGCAGCGCCACGGGGATGGGGGCAGGGATCCCCTACGAGCAGTACTTC
CSATGMGAGIPYEQYF
>TRBV10-2|TRBD2|TRBJ2-5|large
TGCGCCAGCAGTGAATTCGGACTAGCGGTAGAGACCCAGTACTTC
CASSEFGLAVETQYF
>TRBV7-9|.|TRBJ1-2|medium-sized
TGTGCCAGCAGCTTAGACGACGGACGAGAGAGAATAAGTGGCTACACCTTC
CASSLDDGRERISGYTF
>TRBV7-2|.|TRBJ2-1|medium-sized
TGTGCCAGCAGCAATCTATGGGGTGAGCAGTTCTTC
CASSNLWGEQFF
>TRBV2|.|TRBJ1-5|few
TGTGCCAGCAATTCGGGCAGCTATAGCAATCAGCCCCAGCATTTT
CASNSGSYSNQPQHF
>TRBV11-2|TRBD1|TRBJ1-3|medium-sized
TGTGCCAGCAGCGTCCCGCGGACAGGGGGCAACACCATATATTTT
CASSVPRTGGNTIYF
>TRBV7-2|.|TRBJ1-4|.
TGTGCCAGCAGCTTAGGCCAGACTAATGAAAAACTGTTTTTT
CASSLGQTNEKLFF
>TRBV20-1|TRBD1|TRBJ1-1|medium-sized
TGCAGTCTCACAAAGGCAGGGGGCGCGACTGAAGCTTTCTTT
CSLTKAGGATEAFF
>TRBV20-1|.|TRBJ2-7|large
TGCAGTGCTAGAGGGTCGGCAGCAGGGTTATTTGGCGAGCAGTACTTC
CSARGSAAGLFGEQYF
>TRBV11-2|.|TRBJ2-7|medium-sized
TGTGCCAGCAGCTTGGCCCTCTCCTACGAGCAGTACTTC
CASSLALSYEQYF
>TRBV30|TRBD1|TRBJ1-1|.
TGTGCCTGGAAAAAAGACAGGGTGACTGAAGCTTTCTTT
CAWKKDRVTEAFF
>TRBV20-1|TRBD1|TRBJ2-7|large
TGCAGTGCTGGGGACAGCTCCTACGAGCAGTACTTC
CSAGDSSYEQYF
>TRBV27|TRBD2|TRBJ2-1|large
TGTGCCAGCAGTTTCTTAGCGGGGGGGATGAACAATGAGCAGTTCTTC
CASSFLAGGMNNEQFF
>TRBV5-1|.|TRBJ2-5|medium-sized
TGCGCCAGCAGAAAACTCCCCCCGGGGGAGACCCAGTACTTC
CASRKLPPGETQYF
>TRBV7-9|TRBD1|TRBJ1-1|large
TGTGCCAGCAGCTTAGGAGGGACAGGGCCCAACACTGAAGCTTTCTTT
CASSLGGTGPNTEAFF
>TRBV6-5|.|TRBJ1-5|large
TGTGCCAGCAGTTCGGGACTCAATCAGCCCCAGCATTTT
CASSSGLNQPQHF
>TRBV20-1|.|TRBJ1-1|many
TGCAGTGCTACGGGGGGAAGCTCCCTGAACACTGAAGCTTTCTTT
CSATGGSSLNTEAFF
>TRBV6-5|.|TRBJ2-7|.
TGTGCCAGCACCTACTCCGCAGGGAAATCAAGCTCCTACGAGCAGTACTTC
CASTYSAGKSSSYEQYF
>TRBV7-3|.|TRBJ1-1|.
TGTGCCAGCAGCTTTTCGGAATGGGGTGAAGCTTTCTTT
CASSFSEWGEAFF
>TRBV11-2|.|TRBJ1-2|large
TGTGCCAGCAGCTTCGTGCCGGGTTTTGGGGGTAACTATGGCTACACCTTC
CASSFVPGFGGNYGYTF
>TRBV12-3/TRBV12-4|.|TRBJ1-1|medium-sized
TGTGCCAGCAGTCCGCGAGGTTACACTGAAGCTTTCTTT
CASSPRGYTEAFF
>TRBV7-9|TRBD1|TRBJ2-7|medium-sized
TGTGCCAGCAGCTCCCCTTGGACAGGGGTCTACGAGCAGTACTTC
CASSSPWTGVYEQYF
>TRBV6-6|TRBD2|TRBJ2-7|medium-sized
TGTGCCAGCAGCTCTTCCCGAGCGGGAGCCTCCTACGAGCAGTACTTC
CASSSSRAGASYEQYF
>TRBV9|.|TRBJ2-5|medium-sized
TGTGCCAGCAGCGTAGACGGGGGAACGATAGAGACCCAGTACTTC
CASSVDGGTIETQYF
>TRBV10-3|TRBD1|TRBJ1-1|medium-sized
TGTGCCATCAGTCAGGGGGCAGGTGAAGCTTTCTTT
CAISQGAGEAFF
>TRBV30|.|TRBJ2-5|many
TGTGCCTGGAGTGCAGGCCTAAGGGGGGAGACCCAGTACTTC
CAWSAGLRGETQYF
>TRBV20-1|TRBD2|TRBJ2-7|large
TGCAGTGCTTGGGTAGCGGGAGTTTCCTACGAGCAGTACTTC
CSAWVAGVSYEQYF
>TRBV27|.|TRBJ1-2|many
TGTGCCAGCAGTTTGTTGTCGGGGGGATTAGAGGGCTACACCTTC
CASSLLSGGLEGYTF
>TRBV20-1|TRBD2|TRBJ2-3|.
TGCAGTGCTCAGCTAGCGGGGGGTTACTCTAGCACAGATACGCAGTATTTT
CSAQLAGGYSSTDTQYF
>TRBV20-1|.|TRBJ2-6|few
TGCAGTGCTAGGGAAAGTGGGGCCAACGTCCTGACTTTC
CSARESGANVLTF
>TRBV18|.|TRBJ1-5|few
TGTGCCAGCTCACCCCAGGGTGCGGAGCCCCAGCATTTT
CASSPQGAEPQHF
>TRBV13|TRBD2|TRBJ2-1|medium-sized
TGTGCCAGCAGCTCCCCCCCGGGACTAGCGATTTACAATGAGCAGTTCTTC
CASSSPPGLAIYNEQFF
>TRBV7-9|TRBD1|TRBJ2-7|many
TGTGCCAGCAGCTCGGACAGGGGGCCCAACGAGCAGTACTTC
CASSSDRGPNEQYF